This TCR beta chain appears in the sequencing data of a study of response to subunit inactivated influenza vaccine. Broader study findings: Every seasonal influenza vaccination brings in few new T cells, the authors suggested.

This clonotype was seen only a few times. The target antigen is unknown. TCRdb recomputed calls from the RT-PCR reads with MiXCR, one row per CDR3 protein. The data show 280,000 or so distinct CDR3 sequences, 20% to 25% seen once. CDR3 length: 16 residues. Germline loops: CDR1 SEHNR, CDR2 FQNEAQ (reference sequence). V was trimmed by 3 bases and J by 8 bases, leaving 17 bases between them. The material sequenced was PBMCs from blood, taken less than 22 months after vaccination. The receptor's source is a man in his fifties or sixties who received an inactivated influenza vaccine. The chain joins TRBV7-9 to TRBJ1-6; D is perhaps TRBD1 (6 bases). This chain's CDR3 is CASSFPQGTGHSPLHF. The CDR3 DNA follows: TGTGCCAGCAGCTTTCCACAGGGCACCGGCCATTCACCCCTCCACTTT.